The 24 T cell receptor beta chains reported below all come from one sample, sequenced in a study of cytomegalovirus exposure and HLA in healthy donors. Amplification used 60 Vbeta primers and 13 Jbeta primers. TCRdb keeps only in-frame clones here, not all; method: immunoSEQ multiplex PCR. The sample includes about 130,000 clones, around two thirds of them seen just once. Sequencing was carried out using PBMCs. The receptors stem from a young man in good health and CMV-seropositive.

This chain joins TRBV19 and TRBJ2-1; D is unclear. Germline V gene data show CDR1 as LNHDA and CDR2 as SQIVND (reference sequence). The CDR3 totals 13 residues. V lost 4 bases to trimming and J lost 4 bases, with 8 bases between them. Here the CDR3 reads CASSRAIYNEQFF. In DNA form, the CDR3 reads TGTGCCAGTAGTAGGGCGATTTACAATGAGCAGTTCTTC.

The chain is built from TRBV6-5 and TRBJ2-7, with 11 positions matching TRBD1. V was pared by 5 bases and J by 6 bases, with 6 bases of the junction left unmatched. Per the germline V gene, CDR1 is MNHEY and CDR2 is SVGAGI. CDR3 length: 14 amino acids. The CDR3 DNA reads as TGTGCCAGCAGTCTATCCGGGACAGGGGGCGAGCAGTACTTC. Amino acids: CASSLSGTGGEQYF.

The rearrangement uses TRBV5-6 and TRBJ2-3; 12 bases line up with TRBD1. The trim removed 0 bases at V and 4 bases at J, leaving 6 bases unmatched. The CDR3 totals 17 residues. CDR1 is SGHDT and CDR2 is YYEEEE in the germline V gene. CDR3 residues: CASSLGSGTGGADTQYF. In DNA form, the CDR3 reads TGTGCCAGCAGCTTGGGGTCCGGGACAGGGGGCGCAGATACGCAGTATTTT. The variable domain in full, with the rest retrieved from reference TRBV5-6 and TRBJ2-3, is DAGVTQSPTHLIKTRGQQVTLRCSPKSGHDTVSWYQQALGQGPQFIFQYYEEEERQRGNFPDRFSGHQFPNYSSELNVNALLLGDSALYLCASSLGSGTGGADTQYFGPGTRLTVL.

The chain has TRBV7-2 and TRBJ2-1, with TRBD2 matching over 13 bases. The CDR3 is 18 residues long. The J segment lost 0 bases and the V segment lost 3 bases, leaving 5 bases of the junction unmatched. Germline CDR1 reads SGHTA; CDR2 reads FQGNSA. The CDR3 here is CASSFGLAGESSYNEQFF. The CDR3 DNA follows: TGTGCCAGCAGCTTCGGACTAGCGGGAGAGAGCTCCTACAATGAGCAGTTCTTC. Filled out from reference TRBV7-2 and TRBJ2-1, the complete variable domain reads GAGVSQSPSNKVTEKGKDVELRCDPISGHTALYWYRQSLGQGLEFLIYFQGNSAPDKSGLPSDRFSAERTGGSVSTLTIQRTQQEDSAVYLCASSFGLAGESSYNEQFFGPGTRLTVL.

This chain connects TRBV19 to TRBJ2-7; D uncertain. Germline-derived CDR1 and CDR2 are LNHDA and SQIVND (reference sequence). The ends were cut back, 5 bases at V and 2 bases at J, with 13 bases in the middle. The CDR3 length is 14 residues. The CDR3 region has the DNA TGTGCCAGTAGTGCGGAGCACCTTACCTACGAGCAGTACTTC. Protein: CASSAEHLTYEQYF.

The rearrangement joins TRBV5-1 to TRBJ1-1; 7 bases agree with TRBD1. Germline V gives CDR1 SGHRS, CDR2 YFSETQ. CDR3 length: 14 amino acids. J was trimmed by 3 bases and V by 2 bases; bases with no gene match: 4. The CDR3 DNA reads TGCGCCAGCAGCTTACAGGGGTGGGACACTGAAGCTTTCTTT. Residues: CASSLQGWDTEAFF.

This clone was seen only a few times. V and J are TRBV6-5 and TRBJ1-2; D gene ambiguous. CDR3 length: 14 residues. V was clipped by 6 bases and J by 2 bases, with 13 bases between them. Looked up from germline, CDR1 is MNHEY and CDR2 is SVGAGI. The CDR3 spells CASRLATSNYGYTF. The CDR3 nucleotides are TGTGCCAGCAGACTAGCGACAAGCAACTATGGCTACACCTTC.

The sample holds a few counts of this clone. J is TRBJ1-4 and V is TRBV6-1; 9 bases align to TRBD1. Germline V gives CDR1 MNHNS, CDR2 SASEGT. Germline trimming cut 5 bases from V and 6 bases from J; bases unmatched to any gene: 7. The CDR3 is 15 residues long. The CDR3 loop reads CASSSDGQGHEKLFF. The DNA of the CDR3 is TGTGCCAGCAGTTCCGATGGACAGGGGCATGAAAAACTGTTTTTT.

This chain connects TRBV2 to TRBJ2-1, with 9 nucleotides matching TRBD1. Germline CDR1 SNHLY, CDR2 FYNNEI. This CDR3 region has 15 residues. Losses at the gene ends were 3 bases for V and 4 bases for J; bases not matched to a gene: 4. The CDR3 spells CASSETGGEYNEQFF. The CDR3 DNA reads as TGTGCCAGCAGTGAGACAGGGGGGGAATACAATGAGCAGTTCTTC.

V usage is TRBV6-7 and J usage is TRBJ2-7, with 7 bases that match TRBD2. TRBV6-7 is placed among ORFs of uncertain function. The CDR3 extends over 13 amino acids. The CDR3 region has the DNA TGTCCGGACGGGGAGCGGGGATTTTACGAGCAGTACTTC. Residues: CPDGERGFYEQYF.

The gene calls are TRBV4-3 and TRBJ2-7; D may be TRBD1 (5 bases). The germline V and J ends were trimmed by 1 base and 5 bases, with 12 bases remaining between them. The CDR3 loop spans 14 amino acids. Germline V gene sequence: CDR1 LGHNA, CDR2 YSLEER. The CDR3 region is CASSQGAGRNEQYF. CDR3 DNA: TGCGCCAGCAGCCAAGGGGCAGGGCGGAACGAGCAGTACTTC.

The chain links TRBV28 to TRBJ1-2, with D maybe TRBD1 (5 bases). Deletions cut 8 bases from V and 1 base from J, with 11 bases between. Germline CDR1 is MDHEN and CDR2 is SYDVKM. The CDR3 runs 13 residues. CDR3 protein: CASRQNLNYGYTF. The CDR3 DNA reads as TGTGCCAGCCGACAGAACCTTAACTATGGCTACACCTTC.

This clone was counted only a few times. This rearrangement joins TRBV9 to TRBJ1-3; tentatively, D is TRBD1 (6 bases). From germline, CDR1 is SGDLS and CDR2 YYNGEE. The CDR3 is 15 residues long. Deletions cut 4 bases from V and 0 bases from J, with 11 bases between. The CDR3 here is CASSPTGYSGNTIYF. The CDR3 DNA reads TGTGCCAGCAGCCCCACAGGGTACTCTGGAAACACCATATATTTT.

This chain links TRBV25-1 with TRBJ2-2; possible D gene TRBD1, 8 bases. CDR1 is MGHDK and CDR2 is SYGVNS in the germline V gene. V was pared by 8 bases and J by 5 bases, with 15 bases between. The CDR3 runs to 14 residues. CDR3 amino acids: CASRDRGLTGELFF. CDR3 bases: TGTGCCAGCCGAGACAGGGGACTAACCGGGGAGCTGTTTTTT.

The chain combines TRBV9 with TRBJ2-7; possibly TRBD1 for D (6 bases). The germline V gene encodes CDR1 SGDLS and CDR2 YYNGEE. The CDR3 totals 14 residues. Between the trimmed V and J ends, which lost 0 bases and 0 bases, there was a span of 7 bases. The CDR3 region is CASSVGTDSYEQYF. The CDR3 DNA reads as TGTGCCAGCAGCGTAGGGACAGACTCCTACGAGCAGTACTTC.

This rearrangement joins TRBV27 to TRBJ1-2; TRBD1 is a possible D gene (6 bases). Germline loops: CDR1 MNHEY, CDR2 SMNVEV (reference sequence). The CDR3 runs to 14 residues. The V gene lost 6 bases and the J gene lost 7 bases, with 18 bases spanning the gap. CDR3 in amino acids: CASSLAVRGSGYTF. The CDR3 region has the DNA TGTGCCAGCAGCCTAGCGGTCAGGGGTAGTGGCTACACCTTC.

The V and J genes are TRBV5-1 and TRBJ1-4; D possibly corresponds to TRBD1 (6 bases). The CDR3 sequence is 14 residues long. CDR1 is SGHRS, CDR2 YFSETQ, per germline. Trimming stripped 3 bases from V and 3 bases from J, with 9 bases between. CDR3 sequence reads: CASSSTGPNEKLFF. CDR3 DNA sequence: TGCGCCAGCAGCTCCACAGGGCCTAATGAAAAACTGTTTTTT.

This chain links TRBV7-2 with TRBJ2-4; 7 nucleotides agree with TRBD2. Germline assignment: CDR1 SGHTA and CDR2 FQGNSA. The junction had 2 bases not matched to a gene; V was cut back by 1 base and J by 2 bases. This CDR3 is built from 15 residues. The CDR3 nucleotides read TGTGCCAGCAGCTTAGGGGGGGGGACCAAAAACATTCAGTACTTC. It specifies CASSLGGGTKNIQYF.

The rearrangement uses TRBV1 and TRBJ1-4; the D call of TRBD1 is as the table states it, not checked on the DNA. TRBV1 is marked as a pseudogene. CDR3 length equals 15 residues. The DNA of the CDR3 is TGCACCAGCAGCCAGCCACAGGGGGCCTACGAAAAACTGTTTTTT. This codes for CTSSQPQGAYEKLFF.

The V call is TRBV21-1, the J call TRBJ2-4; the DNA was not used to check the table's D call, TRBD2. TRBV21-1 counts as a pseudogene. This CDR3 has 15 amino acids. CDR3 region: CASSKLRRAKNIQYF. CDR3 coding DNA: TGTGCCAGCAGCAAATTAAGGCGGGCCAAAAACATTCAGTACTTC.

The chain has TRBV5-1 and TRBJ1-2; 7 bases match TRBD1. CDR3 length: 16 residues. V trimming: 2 bases; J trimming: 0 bases; junction bases outside the gene matches: 7. The germline V gene has CDR1 SGHRS and CDR2 YFSETQ. DNA for the CDR3: TGCGCCAGCAGCTTTGGCAGGGGGATTTCTAACTATGGCTACACCTTC. Translating it yields CASSFGRGISNYGYTF.

The genes are TRBV5-6 and TRBJ2-1; the D gene is possibly TRBD2 (5 bases). This CDR3 spans 14 amino acids. V lost 0 bases and J lost 7, with 11 bases in between. CDR1 and CDR2 (germline): SGHDT, YYEEEE. CDR3 in amino acids: CASSLDAGHNEQFF. The CDR3, as DNA: TGTGCCAGCAGCTTGGATGCGGGTCATAATGAGCAGTTCTTC.

For this clone: Other DNA sequences from this sample encode an identical CDR3 as well. The chain uses TRBV7-8 and TRBJ2-2, with D possibly being TRBD2 (5 bases). This CDR3 has 15 residues. Trimming removed 1 base from V and 4 bases from J, with 10 bases in between. Germline values: CDR1 SGHVS, CDR2 FQNEAQ. CDR3 amino acids: CASSLGTASTGELFF. The CDR3 region has the DNA TGTGCCAGCAGCTTAGGGACTGCCAGCACCGGGGAGCTGTTTTTT.

The J gene is TRBJ2-6, the V gene TRBV27; TRBD1 might be the D (6 bases). The ends were cut back, 6 bases at V and 0 bases at J, with 15 bases in the middle. The CDR3 loop spans 17 amino acids. The germline V gene has CDR1 MNHEY and CDR2 SMNVEV (reference sequence). CDR3 sequence (DNA): TGTGCCAGCAGCCTAGTCGGACAGTTCTCTGGGGCCAACGTCCTGACTTTC. Translated, it gives CASSLVGQFSGANVLTF.